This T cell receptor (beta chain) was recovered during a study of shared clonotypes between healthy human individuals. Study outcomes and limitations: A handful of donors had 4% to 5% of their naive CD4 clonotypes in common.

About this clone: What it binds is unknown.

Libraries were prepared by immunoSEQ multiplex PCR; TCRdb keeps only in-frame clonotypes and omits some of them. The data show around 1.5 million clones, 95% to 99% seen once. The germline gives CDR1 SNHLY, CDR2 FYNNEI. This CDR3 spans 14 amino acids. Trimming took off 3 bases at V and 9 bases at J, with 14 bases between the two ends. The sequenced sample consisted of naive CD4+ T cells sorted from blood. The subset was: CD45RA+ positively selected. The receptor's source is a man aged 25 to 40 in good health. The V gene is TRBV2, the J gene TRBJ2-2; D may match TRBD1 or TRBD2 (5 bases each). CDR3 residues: CASSDDLGDRELFF. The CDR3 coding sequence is TGTGCCAGCAGTGATGACCTGGGGGACCGGGAGCTGTTTTTT. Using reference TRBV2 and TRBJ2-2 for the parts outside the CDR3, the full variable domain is EPEVTQTPSHQVTQMGQEVILRCVPISNHLYFYWYRQILGQKVEFLVSFYNNEISEKSEIFDDQFSVERPDGSNFTLKIRSTKLEDSAMYFCASSDDLGDRELFFGEGSRLTVL.